The 31 T cell receptor beta chains in this list originate from one sample, sequenced in a study of chemoradiotherapy in HPV16-positive cancers. The table came from immunoSEQ multiplex PCR; TCRdb's copy has only in-frame clones and leaves some out. The data show some 11,000 clones, around 81% seen once. Sample collection was performed from a patient who underwent chemoradiotherapy. Receptors were obtained from a human donor with HPV-associated anogenital cancer.

This chain uses TRBV19 with TRBJ2-7; D remains ambiguous. Germline V gene lookup returns CDR1 LNHDA and CDR2 SQIVND (reference sequence). Trimming took off 6 bases at V and 0 bases at J, with 12 bases between the two ends. CDR3 length: 14 amino acids. Here the CDR3 DNA reads TGTGCCAGTAGACCCCAGTTTAGCTCCTACGAGCAGTACTTC. Translating gives CASRPQFSSYEQYF. The full variable domain, completed using reference TRBV19 and TRBJ2-7, is DGGITQSPKYLFRKEGQNVTLSCEQNLNHDAMYWYRQDPGQGLRLIYYSQIVNDFQKGDIAEGYSVSREKKESFPLTVTSAQKNPTAFYLCASRPQFSSYEQYFGPGTRLTVT.

As concerns this clone: The same CDR3 arises from other DNA sequences in this sample as well. This chain's CDR3 is CASSRLSDGSSYNSPLHF. In DNA form, the CDR3 reads TGTGCCAGCAGTCGACTATCGGACGGGAGCTCCTATAATTCACCCCTCCACTTT. The rearrangement uses TRBV11-2 and TRBJ1-6; D is ambiguous. Germline assignment: CDR1 SGHAT and CDR2 FQNNGV. V was trimmed by 6 bases and J by 0 bases, leaving 18 bases between them. The CDR3 runs 18 residues.

This chain joins TRBV18 and TRBJ2-7, with a tentative D call TRBD1 (6 bases). The CDR3 consists of 15 residues. The germline V gene encodes CDR1 KGHSH and CDR2 LQKENI. V was pared by 3 bases and J by 3 bases, with 15 bases between. CDR3 DNA sequence: TGTGCCAGCTCACCGGTGGCCCAGGGGCGCTACGAGCAGTACTTC. Protein: CASSPVAQGRYEQYF.

The gene calls are TRBV30 and TRBJ2-1; D is perhaps TRBD1 or TRBD2 (5 bases each). Germline V gene data show CDR1 as GTSNPN and CDR2 as SVGIG (reference sequence). Trimming pared 2 bases from V and 4 bases from J, leaving 12 bases between. CDR3 length equals 14 residues. The DNA of the CDR3 is TGTGCCTGGAGTTTCGGGGCTAGGTACAATGAGCAGTTCTTC. Its translation is CAWSFGARYNEQFF.

The chain joins TRBV10-2 to TRBJ2-1; 7 nucleotides match TRBD2. The V gene end was trimmed by 4 bases and the J gene end by 2 bases; junction bases not matched to a gene: 5. CDR1 is WSHSY and CDR2 is SAAADI in the germline V gene. The length of the CDR3 is 15 residues. The CDR3 spells CASSGPGGTYNEQFF. CDR3 nucleotides: TGCGCCAGCAGTGGACCCGGGGGGACCTACAATGAGCAGTTCTTC.

The genes are TRBV9 and TRBJ2-7, with 7 bases fitting TRBD1. V shed 4 bases and J 3 bases; nucleotides not matched to a gene: 10. Germline V gene sequence: CDR1 SGDLS, CDR2 YYNGEE. The CDR3 length is 15 residues. The CDR3 nucleotides read TGTGCCAGCAGCCCCTCCGGGACAGTCTTCTACGAGCAGTACTTC. Amino acid sequence: CASSPSGTVFYEQYF.

The chain uses TRBV7-9 and TRBJ1-2; the D gene is possibly TRBD1 (5 bases). V was clipped by 5 bases and J by 4 bases, with 17 bases between them. The CDR3 has 15 residues. CDR1 and CDR2 (germline): SEHNR, FQNEAQ (reference sequence). The CDR3 region has the DNA TGTGCCAGCAGCCCACGGGACGTCCGTTCCTATGGCTACACCTTC. Its translation is CASSPRDVRSYGYTF. Using reference TRBV7-9 and TRBJ1-2 for the parts outside the CDR3, the full variable domain is DTGVSQNPRHKITKRGQNVTFRCDPISEHNRLYWYRQTLGQGPEFLTYFQNEAQLEKSRLLSDRFSAERPKGSFSTLEIQRTEQGDSAMYLCASSPRDVRSYGYTFGSGTRLTVV.

The gene calls are TRBV5-1 and TRBJ1-5, with unresolved D. The CDR3 contains 13 residues. The germline gives CDR1 SGHRS, CDR2 YFSETQ. V lost 1 base and J lost 2, with 4 bases in between. The CDR3 sequence: CASSLLGNQPQHF. CDR3 nucleotide sequence: TGCGCCAGCAGCTTGCTCGGCAATCAGCCCCAGCATTTT.

The chain's CDR3 is CARSLPTAIPRNTIYF. CDR3 bases: TGTGCCAGAAGCTTACCGACAGCTATCCCCAGAAACACCATATATTTT. The J gene is TRBJ1-3, the V gene TRBV5-3, with D possibly TRBD1 on 5 matching bases. TRBV5-3 is classed as an ORF, of uncertain function. With 2 bases removed from V and 5 bases from J, the gap between germline ends came to 17 bases. The length of the CDR3 is 16 residues.

This rearrangement joins TRBV11-2 to TRBJ2-1; D not certain. Germline-derived CDR1 and CDR2 are SGHAT and FQNNGV. This CDR3 region has 12 residues. V was cut by 0 bases and J by 10 bases, with 7 bases left in between. The CDR3 DNA reads TGTGCCAGCAGCTTAGATGTCGGGGAGCAGTTCTTC. Its protein is CASSLDVGEQFF. The full variable domain, with the rest looked up from reference TRBV11-2 and TRBJ2-1, is EAGVAQSPRYKIIEKRQSVAFWCNPISGHATLYWYQQILGQGPKLLIQFQNNGVVDDSQLPKDRFSAERLKGVDSTLKIQPAKLEDSAVYLCASSLDVGEQFFGPGTRLTVL.

The chain carries TRBV19 and TRBJ1-1; 7 bases match TRBD1. CDR3 length: 12 amino acids. Looked up from germline, CDR1 is LNHDA and CDR2 is SQIVND (reference sequence). V shed 5 bases, J shed 11 bases, and the junction held 8 bases outside the gene matches. The CDR3 protein is CASSQRGRSAFF. The CDR3 DNA reads as TGTGCCAGTAGTCAGAGGGGGCGAAGCGCTTTCTTT.

V is TRBV11-2 and J is TRBJ2-1; 9 positions agree with TRBD1. With V trimmed by 6 bases and J by 15 bases, 9 bases remained unmatched. This CDR3 has 12 residues. Germline values: CDR1 SGHAT, CDR2 FQNNGV. CDR3 sequence (DNA): TGTGCCAGCAGGGATCGGGGACAGGGTTTGTTCTTC. It specifies CASRDRGQGLFF.

The chain couples TRBV5-1 to TRBJ2-7; 7 positions match TRBD2. Germline CDR1 and CDR2: SGHRS and YFSETQ. The V and J ends lost 4 bases and 2 bases, in that order; junction bases with no gene match: 6. CDR3 length: 14 amino acids. This CDR3 reads CASSPGDYAYEQYF. CDR3 in DNA: TGCGCCAGCAGCCCGGGGGACTACGCCTACGAGCAGTACTTC.

The chain links TRBV4-1 to TRBJ1-1, with TRBD1 as a possible D gene (6 bases). V lost 0 bases and J lost 11, with 13 bases in between. This CDR3 comprises 13 residues. CDR1 MGHRA and CDR2 YSYEKL come from the germline V gene. The CDR3 sequence: CASSQEGLRGAFF. In nucleotides, the CDR3 is TGCGCCAGCAGCCAAGAAGGCCTAAGGGGGGCTTTCTTT.

The CDR3 nucleotides are TGCGCCAGCAGCCAAGATTGGGTGGGGGCCGACCCGGGAAAACTGTTTTTT. This sequence encodes CASSQDWVGADPGKLFF. This sequence joins TRBV4-1 and TRBJ1-4; tentative D call: TRBD1 (6 bases). Germline V CDR1 and CDR2: MGHRA, YSYEKL. CDR3 length: 17 residues. V lost 0 bases and J lost 10, with 21 bases in between.

The V call is TRBV6-1, the J call TRBJ1-3; D uncertain. Looked up from germline, CDR1 is MNHNS and CDR2 is SASEGT. The CDR3 runs 13 residues. V was cut by 6 bases and J by 0 bases, with 6 bases left in between. The DNA of the CDR3 is TGTGCCAGCAGGGTCCTCTCTGGAAACACCATATATTTT. Protein sequence: CASRVLSGNTIYF.

The chain has TRBV21-1 and TRBJ1-5; the table's D gene call, TRBD1, was not cross checked with the DNA. TRBV21-1 is assigned pseudogene status. The CDR3 runs 15 residues. The CDR3 DNA follows: TGTGCCAGCAATCCGACAGGGGACCCAAATCAGCCCCAGCATTTT. Translating it yields CASNPTGDPNQPQHF.

The count of this clone is one. The gene calls are TRBV4-3 and TRBJ1-5; D is undetermined. The germline V and J ends were trimmed by 4 bases and 0 bases, with 10 bases remaining between them. Per germline, CDR1 LGHNA and CDR2 YSLEER. This CDR3 has 15 amino acids. The CDR3 protein is CASSPSISSNQPQHF. The CDR3, as DNA: TGCGCCAGCAGCCCAAGCATTAGTAGCAATCAGCCCCAGCATTTT.

The J gene is TRBJ2-3, the V gene TRBV6-1; D remains ambiguous. Deletions cut 8 bases from V and 6 bases from J, with 15 bases between. Per germline, CDR1 MNHNS and CDR2 SASEGT. The CDR3 is made up of 13 amino acids. The CDR3 nucleotides read TGTGCCAGCTCGCTGATTAGGTCCGATACGCAGTATTTT. Its protein is CASSLIRSDTQYF.

The V and J genes are TRBV20-1 and TRBJ1-1; D is undetermined. CDR3 length equals 11 residues. The germline CDR1 and CDR2 sequences are DFQATT and SNEGSKA (reference sequence). The CDR3 reads CQDTRNTEAFF. CDR3 coding DNA: TGCCAAGACACCCGGAACACTGAAGCTTTCTTT.

V is TRBV11-1 and J is TRBJ1-4; the D is unclear. V was cut by 1 base and J by 7 bases, with 7 bases left in between. CDR1 SGHAT and CDR2 FQDESV come from the germline V gene (reference sequence). The CDR3 is made up of 13 amino acids. CDR3 coding DNA: TGTGCCAGCAGCTTAGAACTCGGTGAAAAACTGTTTTTT. Encoded protein: CASSLELGEKLFF.

The chain links TRBV2 to TRBJ2-7, with a weak D call TRBD1 (6 bases). The ends were cut back, 6 bases at V and 2 bases at J, with 14 bases in the middle. The length of the CDR3 is 14 residues. The germline gives CDR1 SNHLY, CDR2 FYNNEI. CDR3 DNA: TGTGCCAGCAGGCCACAGGGATCCACCTACGAGCAGTACTTC. This gives the protein CASRPQGSTYEQYF. Full variable domain (missing parts from reference TRBV2 and TRBJ2-7): EPEVTQTPSHQVTQMGQEVILRCVPISNHLYFYWYRQILGQKVEFLVSFYNNEISEKSEIFDDQFSVERPDGSNFTLKIRSTKLEDSAMYFCASRPQGSTYEQYFGPGTRLTVT.

The chain uses TRBV14 and TRBJ2-2, with D possibly matching TRBD2 (6 bases). The CDR3 sequence is 16 residues long. The V end was cut by 4 bases, the J end by 6 bases, with 18 bases between. Germline values: CDR1 SGHDN, CDR2 FVKESK. DNA for the CDR3: TGTGCCAGCAGCCTTAGCGGTCTAGCTTTGTCCGGGGAGCTGTTTTTT. Amino acids: CASSLSGLALSGELFF.

V gene TRBV11-2 combines with J gene TRBJ1-2; D is undetermined. Trimming pared 3 bases from V and 8 bases from J, leaving 13 bases between. There are 13 residues in the CDR3. Germline loops: CDR1 SGHAT, CDR2 FQNNGV. CDR3 nucleotide sequence: TGTGCCAGCAGCTTGTCAGCGGCGGGGGGCTACACCTTC. It yields the protein CASSLSAAGGYTF.

The chain joins TRBV19 to TRBJ2-1; perhaps TRBD1 as D (5 bases). The CDR3 consists of 15 residues. Germline V lookup: CDR1 LNHDA, CDR2 SQIVND (reference sequence). With 5 bases removed from V and 1 base from J, the gap between germline ends came to 12 bases. The DNA for the CDR3 is TGTGCCAGTAGTCAAGGACACCAGTCCTACAATGAGCAGTTCTTC. Protein: CASSQGHQSYNEQFF.

This clone was recorded a few times. The gene calls are TRBV7-2 and TRBJ2-7, with 7 bases matching TRBD1. V dropped 5 bases and J dropped 6; count of bases not matched to a gene: 7. The CDR3 has 13 residues. Germline CDR1 reads SGHTA; CDR2 reads FQGNSA. The CDR3 sequence: CASSRGQRLEQYF. The CDR3, as DNA: TGTGCCAGCAGCCGGGGACAGCGTCTCGAGCAGTACTTC.

The J gene is TRBJ2-5, the V gene TRBV5-1, with D perhaps matching TRBD2 (6 bases). From germline, CDR1 is SGHRS and CDR2 YFSETQ. There are 14 residues in the CDR3. The V end was cut by 4 bases, the J end by 4 bases, with 14 bases between. The CDR3 loop is CASSLSRGGETQYF. CDR3 sequence (DNA): TGCGCCAGCAGCCTCTCGCGGGGAGGAGAGACCCAGTACTTC. Filled out from reference TRBV5-1 and TRBJ2-5, the complete variable domain reads KAGVTQTPRYLIKTRGQQVTLSCSPISGHRSVSWYQQTPGQGLQFLFEYFSETQRNKGNFPGRFSGRQFSNSRSEMNVSTLELGDSALYLCASSLSRGGETQYFGPGTRLLVL.

In this sample, this clone turned up a few times. The chain has TRBV29-1 and TRBJ1-5; D not resolved. Deletions cut 0 bases from V and 13 bases from J, with 13 bases between. This CDR3 has 12 amino acids. Germline V gene lookup returns CDR1 SQVTM and CDR2 ANQGSEA. CDR3 coding DNA: TGCAGCGTTGAAGACTTACAGCTCAAACAGCATTTT. Protein sequence: CSVEDLQLKQHF.

CDR3 residues: CASNPMVGVSANTEAFF. For the CDR3, the DNA is TGTGCCAGCAACCCGATGGTCGGGGTCTCGGCGAACACTGAAGCTTTCTTT. The rearrangement joins TRBV5-4 to TRBJ1-1, with unresolved D. CDR1 and CDR2 from the germline V gene are SGHNT and YYREEE (reference sequence). CDR3 length equals 17 residues. V lost 6 bases and J lost 1, with 22 bases in between.

This chain uses TRBV5-8 with TRBJ1-5; D perhaps matches TRBD1 (5 bases). Germline V gives CDR1 SGHTS, CDR2 YDEGEE. There are 15 residues in the CDR3. V was pared by 0 bases and J by 6 bases, with 13 bases between. This CDR3 reads CASSLERDGPQPQHF. The CDR3 DNA follows: TGTGCCAGCAGCTTGGAACGGGACGGGCCTCAGCCCCAGCATTTT.

V and J are TRBV7-6 and TRBJ1-3, with D tentatively TRBD1 (5 bases). The V end was cut by 1 base, the J end by 0 bases, with 10 bases between. The CDR3 is 16 residues long. Germline V gene lookup returns CDR1 SGHVS and CDR2 FNYEAQ. The CDR3 protein is CASSLGDGASGNTIYF. Here the CDR3 DNA reads TGTGCCAGCAGCTTAGGGGACGGGGCCTCTGGAAACACCATATATTTT. Complete variable domain (other parts from reference TRBV7-6 and TRBJ1-3): GAGVSQSPRYKVTKRGQDVALRCDPISGHVSLYWYRQALGQGPEFLTYFNYEAQQDKSGLPNDRFSAERPEGSISTLTIQRTEQRDSAMYRCASSLGDGASGNTIYFGEGSWLTVV.